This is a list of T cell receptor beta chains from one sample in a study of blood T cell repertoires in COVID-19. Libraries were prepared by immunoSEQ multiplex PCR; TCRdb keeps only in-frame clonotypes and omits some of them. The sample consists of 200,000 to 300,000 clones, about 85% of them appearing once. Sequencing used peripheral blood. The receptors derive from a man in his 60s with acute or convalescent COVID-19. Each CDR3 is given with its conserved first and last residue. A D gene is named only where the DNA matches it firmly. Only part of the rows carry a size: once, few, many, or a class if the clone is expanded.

CASSEGQGTTEAFF	TGTGCCAGCAGTGAAGGACAGGGGACCACTGAAGCTTTCTTT	TRBD1	.	TRBJ1-1	TRBV2
CASRQAGGSNEQFF	TGTGCCAGCAGGCAGGCGGGAGGATCCAATGAGCAGTTCTTC	TRBD2	.	TRBJ2-1	TRBV6-5
CAIGNPREAFF	TGTGCCATCGGCAACCCACGAGAAGCTTTCTTT	.	.	TRBJ1-1	TRBV10-3
CASSLGQGNSEQYF	TGCGCCAGCAGCTTGGGACAGGGTAATAGCGAGCAGTACTTC	TRBD1	.	TRBJ2-7	TRBV5-1
CASSTSTEDTQYF	TGTGCCAGCTCAACCTCGACAGAAGATACGCAGTATTTT	.	.	TRBJ2-3	TRBV18
CAYSFSGNTIYF	TGTGCCTACAGTTTCTCTGGAAACACCATATATTTT	.	few	TRBJ1-3	TRBV11-2
CASSPRAAYATQYF	TGTGCCAGCAGCCCGCGGGCAGCGTACGCTACGCAGTACTTC	.	few	TRBJ2-7	TRBV6-5
CASSEAGGIYGYTF	TGTGCCAGCAGTGAAGCAGGAGGGATCTATGGCTACACCTTC	.	.	TRBJ1-2	TRBV6-1
CASSPTGGYEQYF	TGTGCCAGCAGCCCGACAGGGGGATACGAGCAGTACTTC	TRBD1	.	TRBJ2-7	TRBV7-3
CASSYSNREWYNEQFF	TGTGCCAGCAGTTACTCGAACCGGGAGTGGTACAATGAGCAGTTCTTC	.	.	TRBJ2-1	TRBV6-5
CASSSEVRSEKLFF	TGTGCCAGCAGCTCCGAAGTAAGGAGTGAAAAACTGTTTTTT	.	.	TRBJ1-4	TRBV7-2
CASSPGNSPLHF	TGTGCCAGTAGTCCAGGGAATTCACCCCTCCACTTT	.	.	TRBJ1-6	TRBV19
CASSSRYSSNQPQHF	TGTGCCAGCAGCTCGAGATACAGTAGCAATCAGCCCCAGCATTTT	.	once	TRBJ1-5	TRBV5-6
CASRYGQTTNEKLFF	TGTGCCAGCAGGTACGGACAGACAACTAATGAAAAACTGTTTTTT	.	.	TRBJ1-4	TRBV6-2/TRBV6-3
CASSESSGNDPYEQYF	TGCGCCAGCAGTGAGAGTAGCGGGAATGACCCCTACGAGCAGTACTTC	TRBD2	.	TRBJ2-7	TRBV10-2
CASSVSDGGKLFF	TGCGCCAGCAGCGTCTCGGACGGGGGAAAACTGTTTTTT	.	few	TRBJ1-4	TRBV4-3
CASSLASVTEAFF	TGTGCCAGCAGCTTAGCTAGCGTCACTGAAGCTTTCTTT	.	few	TRBJ1-1	TRBV11-2
CASRGSSGTGELFF	TGTGCCAGCAGGGGTTCCAGCGGCACCGGGGAGCTGTTTTTT	.	.	TRBJ2-2	TRBV28
CASSLEGTGSFRETQYF	TGTGCCAGCAGCTTGGAGGGTACAGGGAGTTTCAGAGAGACCCAGTACTTC	.	.	TRBJ2-5	TRBV5-6
CASSQPPGRSNYGYTF	TGCGCCAGCAGCCAACCTCCCGGCAGGTCTAACTATGGCTACACCTTC	.	.	TRBJ1-2	TRBV4-1
CASSHTGTSGIYEQYF	TGTGCCAGCAGCCACACCGGGACTAGCGGGATCTACGAGCAGTACTTC	TRBD2	.	TRBJ2-7	TRBV11-3
CASSPQGGNTIYF	TGTGCCAGCAGCCCACAGGGTGGAAACACCATATATTTT	.	few	TRBJ1-3	TRBV3-1/TRBV3-2
CASSSGGKTQYF	TGTGCCAGCTCGAGCGGGGGCAAGACCCAGTACTTC	TRBD2	once	TRBJ2-5	TRBV28
CASSQDTGLAETPDTQYF	TGTGCCAGCAGCCAAGATACCGGACTAGCGGAGACCCCAGATACGCAGTATTTT	TRBD2	.	TRBJ2-3	TRBV3-1/TRBV3-2
CASSQDHGGGAYEQYF	TGCGCCAGCAGCCAAGATCACGGCGGGGGAGCCTACGAGCAGTACTTC	TRBD2	.	TRBJ2-7	TRBV4-3
CASTQGTYEQYF	TGTGCCAGCACCCAGGGGACCTACGAGCAGTACTTC	.	.	TRBJ2-7	TRBV28
CASSSIYGQYF	TGTGCCAGCAGTTCAATCTACGGGCAGTACTTC	.	.	TRBJ2-7	TRBV6-5
CASSLDPRGETQYF	TGTGCCAGCAGCTTGGATCCCAGGGGGGAGACCCAGTACTTC	TRBD1	.	TRBJ2-5	TRBV5-4
CASSFDRGRTDTQYF	TGTGCCAGCAGCTTTGACAGGGGTAGGACAGATACGCAGTATTTT	TRBD1	once	TRBJ2-3	TRBV7-2
CASISWDRGSYGGYTF	TGTGCCAGCATTTCCTGGGACAGGGGTTCTTATGGTGGCTACACCTTC	TRBD1	.	TRBJ1-2	TRBV28
CASTTPGQQKGNTQYF	TGTGCCAGCACGACCCCGGGACAGCAAAAGGGGAATACGCAGTATTTT	TRBD1	.	TRBJ2-3	TRBV7-8
CASSYGQGASYEQYF	TGTGCCAGCAGCTACGGACAGGGGGCCTCCTACGAGCAGTACTTC	TRBD1	.	TRBJ2-7	TRBV5-4
CATSRNIAGGIETQYF	TGTGCCACCAGCAGAAATATAGCGGGGGGCATCGAGACCCAGTACTTC	TRBD2	.	TRBJ2-5	TRBV15
CASSPGTPTGGSTDTQYF	TGTGCCAGCAGTCCCGGGACTCCAACAGGGGGAAGCACAGATACGCAGTATTTT	TRBD1	.	TRBJ2-3	TRBV27
CASSSGTANSPLHF	TGCGCCAGCAGCTCCGGGACAGCAAATTCACCCCTCCACTTT	TRBD1	.	TRBJ1-6	TRBV5-1
CSVEDIHGYTF	TGCAGCGTTGAAGATATTCATGGCTACACCTTC	.	few	TRBJ1-2	TRBV29-1
CASSQGQALNEKLFF	TGTGCCAGCTCACAGGGACAGGCGCTTAATGAAAAACTGTTTTTT	TRBD1	.	TRBJ1-4	TRBV18
CASSESMPSPHPTRQSSYGYTF	TGCGCCAGCAGTGAGTCGATGCCCTCTCCCCATCCAACAAGACAGTCATCATATGGCTACACCTTC	.	once	TRBJ1-2	TRBV10-1
CASSLVLAGGPRSYEQYF	TGTGCCAGCAGCTTGGTACTAGCGGGAGGGCCGCGGTCCTACGAGCAGTACTTC	TRBD2	once	TRBJ2-7	TRBV7-8
CASSPRLAVLHEQFF	TGTGCCAGCTCACCCAGACTAGCGGTCTTGCATGAGCAGTTCTTC	TRBD2	few	TRBJ2-1	TRBV18
CASKEGAGSYNSPLHF	TGTGCCTCCAAGGAGGGGGCAGGGTCCTATAATTCACCCCTCCACTTT	TRBD1	.	TRBJ1-6	TRBV10-3
CAMATGTGGYEQYF	TGTGCCATGGCCACCGGGACAGGGGGCTACGAGCAGTACTTC	TRBD1	few	TRBJ2-7	TRBV10-3
CASSLEQSGEQFF	TGTGCCAGCAGCTTAGAACAATCGGGTGAGCAGTTCTTC	.	.	TRBJ2-1	TRBV11-2
CASSPSFGTGEYF	TGTGCCAGCAGTCCCTCCTTTGGAACCGGGGAGTACTTC	.	.	TRBJ2-7	TRBV27
CASRFPGGNSPLHF	TGTGCCAGCAGATTTCCGGGGGGTAATTCACCCCTCCACTTT	.	.	TRBJ1-6	TRBV6-5
CASSAGTTLRNEQFF	TGTGCCAGCTCCGCGGGAACGACCCTTCGGAATGAGCAGTTCTTC	.	.	TRBJ2-1	TRBV9
CASSFPNSPLHF	TGTGCCAGCAGTTTTCCAAATTCACCCCTCCACTTT	.	once	TRBJ1-6	TRBV27
CSVGWGQGVSGYTF	TGCAGCGTTGGGTGGGGACAGGGGGTGAGTGGCTACACCTTC	TRBD1	.	TRBJ1-2	TRBV29-1
CASSFGGTSGRAGQYF	TGTGCCAGCAGCTTCGGCGGGACTAGCGGGAGAGCCGGGCAGTACTTC	TRBD2	.	TRBJ2-7	TRBV5-4
CARSLGQRGLTGELFF	TGTGCCAGAAGCTTGGGTCAAAGAGGACTAACCGGGGAGCTGTTTTTT	.	.	TRBJ2-2	TRBV5-3
CASRSGRPYNEQFF	TGTGCCAGCAGGAGCGGGAGGCCATACAATGAGCAGTTCTTC	TRBD2	once	TRBJ2-1	TRBV27
CASTRIGRGGTDTQYF	TGTGCCAGTACCCGAATAGGGCGGGGGGGCACAGATACGCAGTATTTT	TRBD2	.	TRBJ2-3	TRBV19
CASSQSGGHNEQFF	TGTGCCAGCAGCCAAAGCGGGGGACACAATGAGCAGTTCTTC	TRBD2	.	TRBJ2-1	TRBV3-1/TRBV3-2
CASSPPDRENTEAFF	TGTGCCAGCTCACCACCGGACAGGGAGAACACTGAAGCTTTCTTT	TRBD1	.	TRBJ1-1	TRBV18
CASSEGGTGSQNYGYTF	TGTGCCAGCAGTGAAGGAGGGACAGGGAGTCAAAACTATGGCTACACCTTC	TRBD1	.	TRBJ1-2	TRBV6-1
CASSQGGGRSFGEQYF	TGCGCCAGCAGCCAAGGGGGAGGCAGGAGCTTTGGTGAGCAGTACTTC	.	once	TRBJ2-7	TRBV4-3